This is a list of T cell receptor beta chains from one sample in a study of technical replicates of blood from a few donors. Measured with immunoSEQ multiplex PCR; TCRdb has only the in-frame clones, and not every one. The table records tens of thousands of clones, roughly 90% of them present only once. Sequencing was carried out using T cells isolated from PBMCs. The receptors here all came from a human donor in good health. Both conserved end residues are part of each CDR3. D genes are given only for firm matches. Clone size is shown for a subset of rows, as once, few, many or a class of expanded clone.

>TRBJ2-7|TRBV7-6|TRBD1|NA
TGTGCCAGCAGCAAGACAGGGAACGAGCAGTACTTC
CASSKTGNEQYF
>TRBJ2-3|TRBV2|NA|once
TGTGCCAGCAGTTTGGCGGGTACCCTCACAGATACGCAGTATTTT
CASSLAGTLTDTQYF
>TRBJ2-3|TRBV4-2|TRBD2|once
TGTGCCAGCAGCCAAGAGACTAGCGGGAGGGGCACAGATACGCAGTATTTT
CASSQETSGRGTDTQYF
>TRBJ2-7|TRBV19|NA|NA
TGTGCCAGTAGTTCGGGGTACGAGCAGTACTTC
CASSSGYEQYF
>TRBJ2-7|TRBV7-9|TRBD2|NA
TGTGCCAGCACCTTTAGCGGGGACTACGAGCAGTACTTC
CASTFSGDYEQYF
>TRBJ2-4|TRBV2|NA|NA
TGTGCCAGCAGTGAGAACGGACGGACGGGGGACATTCAGTACTTC
CASSENGRTGDIQYF
>TRBJ2-2|TRBV30|NA|NA
TGTGCCTCGCCTGGATATATTCTAGGGAACACCGGGGAGCTGTTTTTT
CASPGYILGNTGELFF
>TRBJ2-1|TRBV7-9|TRBD2|NA
TGTGCCAGCAGCCACCTACGGGATAGCGGGGAAAACAATGAGCAGTTCTTC
CASSHLRDSGENNEQFF
>TRBJ2-5|TRBV6-4|NA|NA
TGTGCCTGCCAAACCGCAGGTCCGGAGACCCAGTACTTC
CACQTAGPETQYF
>TRBJ1-1|TRBV9|NA|few
TGTGCCAGCAGCGGAGGGATGAACACTGAAGCTTTCTTT
CASSGGMNTEAFF
>TRBJ2-2|TRBV5-6|TRBD2|few
TGTGCCAGCAGCGCGGAGGGGAGGGCCACCGGGGAGCTGTTTTTT
CASSAEGRATGELFF
>TRBJ1-1|TRBV7-9|TRBD1|once
TGTGCCAGCAGCCTCCCCGGGACAGGGTCTGAAGCTTTCTTT
CASSLPGTGSEAFF
>TRBJ2-1|TRBV10-3|NA|few
TGTGCCATCAGTGGGGGGGGGCTAATATACAATGAGCAGTTCTTC
CAISGGGLIYNEQFF
>TRBJ2-3|TRBV4-1|NA|once
TGCGCCAGCAGCCAAGACGGGAAAAGCACAGATACGCAGTATTTT
CASSQDGKSTDTQYF
>TRBJ1-2|TRBV9|TRBD1|NA
TGTGCCAGCAGCGTAGCAGGGGGCCCTACCGGTGGCTACACCTTC
CASSVAGGPTGGYTF
>TRBJ2-7|TRBV6-1|NA|NA
TGTGCCAGGGGAGACCCGGACTACCTTTACGAGCAGTACTTC
CARGDPDYLYEQYF
>TRBJ2-7|TRBV6-6|TRBD2|NA
TGTGCCAGCAGTTACTCTAGGACTAGCGGAGGCTACGAGCAGTACTTC
CASSYSRTSGGYEQYF
>TRBJ1-2|TRBV10-3|NA|NA
TGTGCCATCAAACCTCGACAGGAGACCTATGGCTACACCTTC
CAIKPRQETYGYTF